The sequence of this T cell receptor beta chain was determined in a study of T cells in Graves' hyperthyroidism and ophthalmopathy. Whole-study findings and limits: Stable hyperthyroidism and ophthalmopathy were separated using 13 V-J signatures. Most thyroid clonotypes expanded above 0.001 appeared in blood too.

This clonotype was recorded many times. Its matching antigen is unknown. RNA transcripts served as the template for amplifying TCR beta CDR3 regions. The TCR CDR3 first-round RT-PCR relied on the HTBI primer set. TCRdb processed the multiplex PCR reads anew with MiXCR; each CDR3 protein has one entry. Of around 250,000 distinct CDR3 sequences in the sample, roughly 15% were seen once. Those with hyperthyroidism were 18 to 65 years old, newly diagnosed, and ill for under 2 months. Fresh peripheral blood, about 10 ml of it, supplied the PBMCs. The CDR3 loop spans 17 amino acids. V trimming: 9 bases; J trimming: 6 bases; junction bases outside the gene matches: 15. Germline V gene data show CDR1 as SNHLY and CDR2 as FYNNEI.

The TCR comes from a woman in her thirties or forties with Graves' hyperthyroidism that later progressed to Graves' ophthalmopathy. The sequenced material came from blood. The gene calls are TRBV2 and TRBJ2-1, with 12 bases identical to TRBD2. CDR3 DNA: TGTGCCAGAACGCTCGGACTAGCGGGGAAAGGGGGCAATGAGCAGTTCTTC. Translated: CARTLGLAGKGGNEQFF. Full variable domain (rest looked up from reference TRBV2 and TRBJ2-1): EPEVTQTPSHQVTQMGQEVILRCVPISNHLYFYWYRQILGQKVEFLVSFYNNEISEKSEIFDDQFSVERPDGSNFTLKIRSTKLEDSAMYFCARTLGLAGKGGNEQFFGPGTRLTVL.